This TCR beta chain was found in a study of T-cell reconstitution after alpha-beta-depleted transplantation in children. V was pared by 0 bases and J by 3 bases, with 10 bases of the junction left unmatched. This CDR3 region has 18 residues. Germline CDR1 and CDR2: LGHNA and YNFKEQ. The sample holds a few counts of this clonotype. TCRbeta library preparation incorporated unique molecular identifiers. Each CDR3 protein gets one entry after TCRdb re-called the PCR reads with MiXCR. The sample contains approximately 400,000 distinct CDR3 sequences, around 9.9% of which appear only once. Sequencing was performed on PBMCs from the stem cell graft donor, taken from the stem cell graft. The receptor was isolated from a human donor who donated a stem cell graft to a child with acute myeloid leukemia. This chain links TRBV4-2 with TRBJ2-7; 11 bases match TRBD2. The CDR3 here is CASSQERKRLAGLYEQYF. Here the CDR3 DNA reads TGTGCCAGCAGCCAAGAAAGGAAACGACTAGCGGGACTCTACGAGCAGTACTTC.